The source of this T cell receptor beta chain is a study of cytomegalovirus exposure and HLA in healthy donors. Study conclusions and caveats: The listing of 150 to 200 TCR beta chains classed them as cytomegalovirus-associated.

The donors were in the 120-subject validation cohort; that cohort was separate from the roughly 730-subject first cohort. Profiling relied on immunoSEQ multiplex PCR, and the TCRdb table lists in-frame clones only, not all of them. The sample yields about 250,000 clones, about 88% seen once. Germline V gene data show CDR1 as SGHAT and CDR2 as FQNNGV. V lost 6 bases to trimming and J lost 7 bases; unmatched junction nucleotides: 10. The CDR3 consists of 15 residues. Remarks on this clone: What it binds is unknown.

This sequence was found in a young man in good health and CMV-seropositive. Sequencing was performed on PBMCs. This chain links TRBV11-2 with TRBJ2-1; 9 positions match TRBD1. This CDR3 reads CASRTGTGWANEQFF. CDR3 bases: TGTGCCAGCAGGACCGGGACAGGGTGGGCTAATGAGCAGTTCTTC.